The entry below describes one T cell receptor (beta chain). The data were taken from a study of blood T cell repertoires in COVID-19. The overall study: There were acute and convalescent COVID-19 samples, and they came from the United States, Italy and Spain. T cells, B-cell-depleted T cells, or PBMCs supplied cDNA or gDNA.

In the original processing: How many nucleated cells were present was estimated from reference gene primer amplification. This table comes from immunoSEQ multiplex PCR, and its TCRdb copy is limited to in-frame clones, with some not included. The DNA gave D and trimming, while V, J and clone size come from that table. The sample consists of under 25,000 clones, roughly 87% of them appearing once. This CDR3 has 17 amino acids. The sample comprised peripheral blood. This TCR came from a human donor with active COVID-19. The donor label of this sample is uncertain. The rearrangement uses TRBV21-1 and TRBJ2-6; the table assigns TRBD1, which was not confirmed against the DNA. TRBV21-1 is termed a pseudogene. This chain's CDR3 is CASSRDSFCSGANVLTF. The CDR3 bases are TGTGCCAGCAGCCGGGACAGTTTCTGTTCTGGGGCCAACGTCCTGACTTTC.